This paragraph reports one T cell receptor beta chain. The source of the sample is a study of cytomegalovirus exposure and HLA in healthy donors. Germline CDR1 is SGHDT and CDR2 is YYEEEE. The CDR3 consists of 17 residues. V shed 0 bases, J shed 2 bases, and the junction held 8 bases outside the gene matches. TCRdb's table, derived via immunoSEQ multiplex PCR, lists solely in-frame clones and lacks some. The sample has 55,000 to 65,000 clones, about nine tenths seen once. The sequencing sample was made of PBMCs. The chain uses TRBV5-6 and TRBJ1-5; 7 bases align to TRBD1. The receptor's source is a young man in good health and CMV-seronegative. The CDR3 loop reads CASSLASAGGGNQPQHF. The DNA of the CDR3 is TGTGCCAGCAGCTTGGCCTCGGCAGGGGGAGGCAATCAGCCCCAGCATTTT.